What follows are 3 T cell receptor beta chains derived from one specimen sequenced in a study of tumor-infiltrating lymphocytes in primary liver carcinoma. With a constant-region primer, TCR beta cDNA was made from approximately 500 ng of total RNA. What produced the TCR beta libraries was three nested multiplex PCR rounds using slightly modified ARM-PCR. TRBV1-TRBV30 forward and Cbeta reverse primers drove the first two roughly 9-cycle rounds. TCRdb used MiXCR to reprocess the multiplex PCR reads, holding one entry per CDR3 protein. The sample includes more than 55,000 distinct CDR3 sequences, about two thirds of them seen just once. The tissue used was unsorted bulk material of roughly 17-34 mg. RNA and DNA were co-extracted from it with the AllPrep DNA/RNA mini kit. The source material was liver tumor tissue from sampling region 2. The subset: tumor region T2, inferior pole. All receptors derive from a man between 40 and 49 years old with primary liver carcinoma and hepatitis B virus infection.

J is TRBJ2-3 and V is TRBV10-1; tentatively, D is TRBD1 or TRBD2 (5 bases each). Germline CDR1 WNHNN, CDR2 SYGVQD (reference sequence). The CDR3 totals 16 residues. With 2 bases removed from V and 2 bases from J, the gap between germline ends came to 14 bases. CDR3 DNA: TGCGCCAGCAGTGAGCGAGGACGGGGCTCCACAGATACGCAGTATTTT. Translating gives CASSERGRGSTDTQYF.

Comment on this clonotype: The CDR3 carries no conserved terminal phenylalanine or tryptophan, so it likely arises from a read error. The chain uses TRBV10-3 and TRBJ1-5; D not resolved. The germline CDR1 and CDR2 sequences are ENHRY and SYGVKD. The CDR3 extends over 14 amino acids. The CDR3 region has the DNA TGTGCCATCAATGAGTATGAGGGCGGTCAGCCTCAGCATCTT. This codes for CAINEYEGGQPQHL.

Turning to this clonotype: At one boundary the junction diverges from the germline segment, which might be a read error. This chain connects TRBV29-1 to TRBJ1-5, with D perhaps TRBD1 (5 bases). CDR1 SQVTM and CDR2 ANQGSEA come from the germline V gene. The CDR3 sequence is 14 residues long. In nucleotides, the CDR3 is TGCAACGTGAGAGCCGGGGGTTTCAATCAGCCCAAGCATTTT. It codes for CNVRAGGFNQPKHF.